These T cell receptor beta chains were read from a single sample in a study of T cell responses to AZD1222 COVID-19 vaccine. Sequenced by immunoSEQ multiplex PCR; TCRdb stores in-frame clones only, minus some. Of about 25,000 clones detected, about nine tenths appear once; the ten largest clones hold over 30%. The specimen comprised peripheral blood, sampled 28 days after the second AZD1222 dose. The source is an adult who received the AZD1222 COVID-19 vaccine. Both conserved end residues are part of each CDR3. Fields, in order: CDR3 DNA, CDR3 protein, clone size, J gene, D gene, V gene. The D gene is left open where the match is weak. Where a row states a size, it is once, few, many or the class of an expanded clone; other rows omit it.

DNA: TGTGCCAGCAGTTACCGGACTAGCAGGAGCTCCTACGAGCAGTACTTC
CDR3: CASSYRTSRSSYEQYF
size: -
J: TRBJ2-7
D: TRBD2
V: TRBV6-5

DNA: TGTGCCAGCAGTGAGGCTAGCGGGAGCAACGGGGAGCTGTTTTTT
CDR3: CASSEASGSNGELFF
size: -
J: TRBJ2-2
D: TRBD2
V: TRBV25-1

DNA: TGTGCCAGCAGCACAGGGTCTGGAAATTCACCCCTCCACTTT
CDR3: CASSTGSGNSPLHF
size: -
J: TRBJ1-6
D: -
V: TRBV28

DNA: TGTGCCAGCTCAACGACGACAGGGGTCAATCAGCCCCAGCATTTT
CDR3: CASSTTTGVNQPQHF
size: -
J: TRBJ1-5
D: TRBD1
V: TRBV18

DNA: TGCGCCAGCAGAAGTAGGTCCTCCTACGAGCAGTACTTC
CDR3: CASRSRSSYEQYF
size: once
J: TRBJ2-7
D: -
V: TRBV5-1

DNA: TGTGCCAGCAGCCAATTCTCAGCTCTCCTTAATGAAAAACTGTTTTTT
CDR3: CASSQFSALLNEKLFF
size: -
J: TRBJ1-4
D: -
V: TRBV3-1/TRBV3-2

DNA: TGTGCCAGTAGTAGATCTCACCGGGGAAACACCATATATTTT
CDR3: CASSRSHRGNTIYF
size: -
J: TRBJ1-3
D: -
V: TRBV19

DNA: TGCGCCAGCAGCTCAACACAAGGGGGGGACGAGCAGTACTTC
CDR3: CASSSTQGGDEQYF
size: -
J: TRBJ2-7
D: -
V: TRBV4-3

DNA: TGTGCCTGGAGTGTGCGGGGGGCGGTACGCAATCAGCCCCAGCATTTT
CDR3: CAWSVRGAVRNQPQHF
size: -
J: TRBJ1-5
D: -
V: TRBV30

DNA: TGTGCCAGCTCCCTTAACAGGGAGTGGGGCAATGAGCAGTTCTTC
CDR3: CASSLNREWGNEQFF
size: -
J: TRBJ2-1
D: -
V: TRBV18

DNA: TGTGCCAGCACCCTGGGACAGGGGGACGGACAGCCCCAGCATTTT
CDR3: CASTLGQGDGQPQHF
size: -
J: TRBJ1-5
D: TRBD1
V: TRBV6-5

DNA: TGTGCCAGCTCACCACTCCCTAGGTATGACGAGCAGTACTTC
CDR3: CASSPLPRYDEQYF
size: -
J: TRBJ2-7
D: -
V: TRBV18

DNA: TGTGCCAGCAGCCAGAGTCTAGCAATAGATACGCAGTATTTT
CDR3: CASSQSLAIDTQYF
size: -
J: TRBJ2-3
D: -
V: TRBV3-1/TRBV3-2

DNA: TGCAGCGTTGAAGAAAATACGGGGGACAGGGAAGAAAGCTCCTATAATTCACCCCTCCACTTT
CDR3: CSVEENTGDREESSYNSPLHF
size: -
J: TRBJ1-6
D: TRBD1
V: TRBV29-1

DNA: TGTGCCAGCAGCCCTACAGGGGGCTGGGACGAGCAGTACTTC
CDR3: CASSPTGGWDEQYF
size: once
J: TRBJ2-7
D: TRBD1
V: TRBV5-4

DNA: TGTGCCAGCTCACCTGGACAGACTACCGGGGAGCTGTTTTTT
CDR3: CASSPGQTTGELFF
size: -
J: TRBJ2-2
D: -
V: TRBV18

DNA: TGTGCCAGCAGCTTAATTACAGGGGGTTACGCTGAAGCTTTCTTT
CDR3: CASSLITGGYAEAFF
size: -
J: TRBJ1-1
D: TRBD1
V: TRBV7-9

DNA: TGTGCCAGTAGTCGGGGGGACTCGGTAGTTCAGTACTTC
CDR3: CASSRGDSVVQYF
size: -
J: TRBJ2-7
D: TRBD2
V: TRBV19

DNA: TGTGCCAGCAGCCAAGCCGGGGGGAATGAGCAGTTCTTC
CDR3: CASSQAGGNEQFF
size: -
J: TRBJ2-1
D: TRBD2
V: TRBV3-1/TRBV3-2

DNA: TGCGCCAGCAGCTTGGCTGGGACAGGGGGTTACGAGCAGTACTTC
CDR3: CASSLAGTGGYEQYF
size: few
J: TRBJ2-7
D: TRBD1
V: TRBV5-1

DNA: TGTGCCAGTTCGGCAGGGGGCTATGGGAATCAGCCCCAGCATTTT
CDR3: CASSAGGYGNQPQHF
size: -
J: TRBJ1-5
D: TRBD1
V: TRBV19

DNA: TGTGCCAGCAGCTCTAGCGCAGGGTATGAGAACACTGAAGCTTTCTTT
CDR3: CASSSSAGYENTEAFF
size: few
J: TRBJ1-1
D: -
V: TRBV7-9

DNA: TGTGCCAGCAGTTCCGGTCGAGAGCCAGATACGCAGTATTTT
CDR3: CASSSGREPDTQYF
size: few
J: TRBJ2-3
D: -
V: TRBV6-5

DNA: TGTGCCAGCAGTTTAAATCCCATCCGAGATACGCAGTATTTT
CDR3: CASSLNPIRDTQYF
size: -
J: TRBJ2-3
D: -
V: TRBV27

DNA: TGTGCCAGCAGTGAACGGGGCTCTGGAAACACCATATATTTT
CDR3: CASSERGSGNTIYF
size: -
J: TRBJ1-3
D: -
V: TRBV2

DNA: TGTGCCAGCAGTAAGACCCGGGGGGCGGGGGCAGATACGCAGTATTTT
CDR3: CASSKTRGAGADTQYF
size: -
J: TRBJ2-3
D: -
V: TRBV28

DNA: TGTGCCAGCAGTTACTCGACAGTCATGGGAAAAGAGACCCAGTACTTC
CDR3: CASSYSTVMGKETQYF
size: -
J: TRBJ2-5
D: -
V: TRBV6-2/TRBV6-3

DNA: TGTGCCAGCAGTTTCAGGACAGGGTTGTACTTC
CDR3: CASSFRTGLYF
size: -
J: TRBJ2-7
D: TRBD1
V: TRBV28

DNA: TGTGCCAGCAGTTACATGGGGGACAGGGTGGATGGCTACACCTTC
CDR3: CASSYMGDRVDGYTF
size: -
J: TRBJ1-2
D: TRBD1
V: TRBV28

DNA: TGCAGCGTCGCTCCAACAAGGAATTCACCCCTCCACTTT
CDR3: CSVAPTRNSPLHF
size: few
J: TRBJ1-6
D: -
V: TRBV29-1

DNA: TGTGCCAGCAGTTACCAGCAGGGGAACTATGGCTACACCTTC
CDR3: CASSYQQGNYGYTF
size: once
J: TRBJ1-2
D: -
V: TRBV6-5

DNA: TGTGCCAGCAGTTCGACGGCCGGCTATTCCTACAATGAGCAGTTCTTC
CDR3: CASSSTAGYSYNEQFF
size: -
J: TRBJ2-1
D: -
V: TRBV6-5

DNA: TGTGCCAGCAGCAGAGGACAGGACCACTACAATGAGCAGTTCTTC
CDR3: CASSRGQDHYNEQFF
size: -
J: TRBJ2-1
D: TRBD1
V: TRBV11-3

DNA: TGTGCCACCAGTCCCCTAGCGGGAGCTGGGGAGACCCAGTACTTC
CDR3: CATSPLAGAGETQYF
size: -
J: TRBJ2-5
D: TRBD2
V: TRBV24-1

DNA: TGTGCCAGCAGTATAGCGGCGGCCCCGGATACGCAGTATTTT
CDR3: CASSIAAAPDTQYF
size: -
J: TRBJ2-3
D: -
V: TRBV27

DNA: TGTGCCAGCAGCGTAGATTGGGGGACCACAGATACGCAGTATTTT
CDR3: CASSVDWGTTDTQYF
size: -
J: TRBJ2-3
D: -
V: TRBV9

DNA: TGCGCCAGCAGCGTGCTTGTGCTGAACACTGAAGCTTTCTTT
CDR3: CASSVLVLNTEAFF
size: -
J: TRBJ1-1
D: -
V: TRBV4-1

DNA: TGTGCCAGCAGTTCCGGGACAGGGCTATCCTACGAGCAGTACTTC
CDR3: CASSSGTGLSYEQYF
size: once
J: TRBJ2-7
D: TRBD1
V: TRBV6-2/TRBV6-3

DNA: TGTGCCAGCAGCCCCTCCGCGGGGTACACCGGGGAGCTGTTTTTT
CDR3: CASSPSAGYTGELFF
size: -
J: TRBJ2-2
D: -
V: TRBV28

DNA: TGTGCCAGCAGCTTAGTAATAGGGACCAACTATGGCTACACCTTC
CDR3: CASSLVIGTNYGYTF
size: -
J: TRBJ1-2
D: -
V: TRBV7-2

DNA: TGTGCCACCGAGCCCGGAGGGACCGGGGAGCTGTTTTTT
CDR3: CATEPGGTGELFF
size: -
J: TRBJ2-2
D: -
V: TRBV24-1

DNA: TGCGCCAGCAGTCCTAACAGACGAAGCTCCTACAATGAGCAGTTCTTC
CDR3: CASSPNRRSSYNEQFF
size: once
J: TRBJ2-1
D: -
V: TRBV23-1

DNA: TGTGCCAGCGGGCCCCCTGAACGGGAGACCCAGTACTTC
CDR3: CASGPPERETQYF
size: -
J: TRBJ2-5
D: -
V: TRBV7-8

DNA: TGCAGTGCTGGCCGAGATACGCAGTATTTT
CDR3: CSAGRDTQYF
size: -
J: TRBJ2-3
D: -
V: TRBV20-1

DNA: TGTGCCACCAGCAGAGATCTTGGCGGAGCACCCTACGAGCAGTACTTC
CDR3: CATSRDLGGAPYEQYF
size: -
J: TRBJ2-7
D: -
V: TRBV15

DNA: TGTGCCAGCAGTTTATACGGCCCTTACAATGAGCAGTTCTTC
CDR3: CASSLYGPYNEQFF
size: -
J: TRBJ2-1
D: -
V: TRBV27

DNA: TGTGCTACCACCCACGGGGGTTACACTTTCCTTTTTGATGGCTACACCTTC
CDR3: CATTHGGYTFLFDGYTF
size: -
J: TRBJ1-2
D: -
V: TRBV19

DNA: TGTGCCAGTAGCGGAATGGACAGGGAGGGTGAAGCTTTCTTT
CDR3: CASSGMDREGEAFF
size: -
J: TRBJ1-1
D: TRBD1
V: TRBV19

DNA: TGTGCCAGCAGTGAAGAACCTGGACTAGCGGGGTGGAGAATTGAGCAGTACTTC
CDR3: CASSEEPGLAGWRIEQYF
size: -
J: TRBJ2-7
D: TRBD2
V: TRBV6-1